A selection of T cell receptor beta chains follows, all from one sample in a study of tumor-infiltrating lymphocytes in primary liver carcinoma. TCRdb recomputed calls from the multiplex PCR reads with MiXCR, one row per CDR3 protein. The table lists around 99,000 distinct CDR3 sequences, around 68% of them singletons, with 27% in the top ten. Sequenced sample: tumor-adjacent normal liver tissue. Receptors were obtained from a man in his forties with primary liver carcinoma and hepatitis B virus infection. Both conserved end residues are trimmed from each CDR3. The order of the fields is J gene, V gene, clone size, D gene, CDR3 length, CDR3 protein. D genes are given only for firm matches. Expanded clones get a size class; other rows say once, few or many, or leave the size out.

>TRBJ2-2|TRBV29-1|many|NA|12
SVAGQWNTGELF
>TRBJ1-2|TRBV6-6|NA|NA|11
AIMIEGQYGYT
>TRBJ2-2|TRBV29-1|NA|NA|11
CVDSTNTGELF
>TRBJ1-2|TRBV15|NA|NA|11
ATSRDRQNGYT
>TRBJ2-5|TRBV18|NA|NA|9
ASSPEETQY
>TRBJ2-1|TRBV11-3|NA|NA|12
DSSSRGSTNEQF
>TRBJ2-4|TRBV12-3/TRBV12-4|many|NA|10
ASSLARGYQY
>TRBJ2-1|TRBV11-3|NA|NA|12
ASSIVWTNNEQF
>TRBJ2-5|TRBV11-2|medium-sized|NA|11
ASSSGVQETQY
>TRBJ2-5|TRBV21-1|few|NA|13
ASSKPIPKGKTQY
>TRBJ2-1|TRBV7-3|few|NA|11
ASSLNREGEQF
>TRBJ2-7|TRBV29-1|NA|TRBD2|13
SLRLAGGSHYEQY
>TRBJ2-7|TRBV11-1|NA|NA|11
ASSFRIGNEQY
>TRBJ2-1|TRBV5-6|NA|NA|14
ASSPVVWSSYNDQF
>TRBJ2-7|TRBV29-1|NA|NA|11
SAGDLGAYKQY
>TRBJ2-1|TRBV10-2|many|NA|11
ASRGLHNNEQF
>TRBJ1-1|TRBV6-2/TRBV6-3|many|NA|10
ASSLTATEAF
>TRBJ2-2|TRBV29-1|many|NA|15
SVDPRARQPNTGELF
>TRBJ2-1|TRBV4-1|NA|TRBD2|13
ASSPTSGRGNAQF
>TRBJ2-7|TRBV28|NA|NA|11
VSSLVGSDEQY
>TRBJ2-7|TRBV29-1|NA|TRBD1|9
STGTGSRQY
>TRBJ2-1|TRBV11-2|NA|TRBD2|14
ASSLDGLVGAGEQF
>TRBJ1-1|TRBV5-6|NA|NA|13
ANSGGDGMNTEAF
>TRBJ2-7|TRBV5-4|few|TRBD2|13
ASSNPSGSGDEQY
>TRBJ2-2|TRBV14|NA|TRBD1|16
ASNQDLPGTGATGELF
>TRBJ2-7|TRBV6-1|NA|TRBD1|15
ANSEAQGQGARKEQY
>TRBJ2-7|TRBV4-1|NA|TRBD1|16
ASSLGQGAPETPHEQY
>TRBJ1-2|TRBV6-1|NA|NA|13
SSMFRPTSNYDYT
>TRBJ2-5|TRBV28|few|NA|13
ASSLGGNIQETQY
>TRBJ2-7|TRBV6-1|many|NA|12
ASSAGDGPYEQY
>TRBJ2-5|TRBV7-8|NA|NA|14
ATSLSLGLPKKGQY
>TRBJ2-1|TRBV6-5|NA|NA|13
GSRPARGRYNEQF
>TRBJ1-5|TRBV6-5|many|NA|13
ASSPGASTNQPQH
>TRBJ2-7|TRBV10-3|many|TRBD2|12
AISDPGGPYEQY
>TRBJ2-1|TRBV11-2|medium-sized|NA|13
ASSFVLAPYNEQF
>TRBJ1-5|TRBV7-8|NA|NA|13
ASTLLVYSNQPQH
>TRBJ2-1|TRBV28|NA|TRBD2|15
ASSPGTSGRAYNEQF
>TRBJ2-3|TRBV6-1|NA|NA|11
AGSDSIGDTQY
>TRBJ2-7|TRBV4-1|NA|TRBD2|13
ASNQEASGYYEQY
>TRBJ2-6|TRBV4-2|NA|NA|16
ASSPDIRPASEANVLT
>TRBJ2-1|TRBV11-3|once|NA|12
ARSLVGRGDEQF
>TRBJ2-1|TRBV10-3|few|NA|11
AISGAEDNEQF
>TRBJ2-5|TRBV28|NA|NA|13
ASRVSLSPWESQY
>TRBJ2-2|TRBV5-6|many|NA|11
ASSLGLTGELF
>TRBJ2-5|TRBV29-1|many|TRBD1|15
SVEGGPGTGNLETQY
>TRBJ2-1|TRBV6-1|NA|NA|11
ASRLAGGNEHF
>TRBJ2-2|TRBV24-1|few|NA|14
ATSDLNEGTTGELF
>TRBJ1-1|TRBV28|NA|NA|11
ASNRGKNTEAF
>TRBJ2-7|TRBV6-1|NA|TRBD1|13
ASSECGQGVAEQY
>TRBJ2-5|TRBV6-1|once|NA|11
ASTVRYQETQY
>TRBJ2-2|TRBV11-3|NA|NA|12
ASRIESNTGELF
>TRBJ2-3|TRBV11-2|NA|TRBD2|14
ASSPPTSGSVDKQY
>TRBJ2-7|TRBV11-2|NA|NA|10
ARSLETGQQY
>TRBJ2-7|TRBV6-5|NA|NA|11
ASSYVDSHEQY
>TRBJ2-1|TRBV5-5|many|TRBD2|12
ASSLVSGNFEQF
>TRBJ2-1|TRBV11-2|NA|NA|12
ASSHISVYNEQF
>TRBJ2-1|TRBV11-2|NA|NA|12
ASSPPRFYYGQF
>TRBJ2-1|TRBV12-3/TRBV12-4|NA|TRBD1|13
ASCYGRGKHNEQF
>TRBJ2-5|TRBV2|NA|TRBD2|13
ASCSSGRAGIPQC